This entry concerns a single T cell receptor beta chain. This entry is derived from a study of blood T cell repertoires in COVID-19. As for the study in general: There were acute and convalescent COVID-19 samples, and they came from the United States, Italy and Spain. T cells, B-cell-depleted T cells, or PBMCs provided the cDNA or gDNA that served as material.

Per the original methods: The assay estimated nucleated cells by amplifying reference gene primers. Profiling relied on immunoSEQ multiplex PCR, and the TCRdb table lists in-frame clones only, not all of them. V, J and clone size are those of that table, while D and trimming were read from the DNA. The profile covers fewer than 20,000 clones, with around nine tenths appearing a single time and about an eighth taken by the ten largest. This CDR3 comprises 15 residues. J lost 5 bases, V lost 7 bases, and 13 bases had no gene match. Germline CDR1 reads SGHRS; CDR2 reads YFSETQ. This clonotype originated in a human donor in a cohort sampled during active COVID-19. The gene calls are TRBV5-1 and TRBJ2-5; the match to TRBD2 covers 8 bases. The sequenced sample was peripheral blood. CDR3 bases: TGCGCCAGCGGCCCCGGGGGGGGTCTCTTGGAGACCCAGTACTTC. This encodes CASGPGGGLLETQYF.